The text below deals with one T cell receptor (beta chain). The study ran its PCR with 60 Vbeta and 13 Jbeta primers. Using immunoSEQ multiplex PCR, the repertoire was profiled, and TCRdb retains in-frame clones only, with some absent. The sample has about 130,000 clones, 72% seen once. The CDR3 totals 12 residues. V was trimmed by 6 bases and J by 0 bases, leaving 3 bases between them. Germline CDR1 MNHEY, CDR2 SVGAGI. The sample originates from a study of cytomegalovirus exposure and HLA in healthy donors. Input material: PBMCs. The chain uses TRBV6-5 and TRBJ1-3; no reliable D call. The sequence came from a man aged 25 to 45 in good health and CMV-seronegative. The CDR3 nucleotides read TGTGCCAGCAGGGCCTCTGGAAACACCATATATTTT. The encoded protein is CASRASGNTIYF.